The 31 T cell receptor beta chains reported below all come from one sample, sequenced in a study of early T cells in non-severe SARS-CoV-2 infection. Via MiXCR, TCRdb re-called the 5' RACE reads, giving one row per CDR3 protein. The top ten hold around 3.4% of the sample, which has under 35,000 distinct CDR3 sequences, roughly 5.2% seen once. The sequencing input was whole blood. These receptors were collected from an adult who was a healthcare worker with PCR-confirmed SARS-CoV-2 infection or an uninfected control (not recorded which).

In this sample, this clonotype turned up a few times. V and J are TRBV5-1 and TRBJ2-3, with D maybe TRBD1 (6 bases). CDR1 is SGHRS, CDR2 YFSETQ, per germline. This CDR3 contains 15 residues. Trimming removed 0 bases at V and 1 base at J, with 9 bases between. The CDR3 sequence is CASSLGQAGTDTQYF. The CDR3 nucleotides read TGCGCCAGCAGCTTGGGACAGGCTGGCACAGATACGCAGTATTTT.

The table lists this clonotype with many counts. The rearrangement links TRBV18 to TRBJ2-7, with TRBD2 identical over 10 bases. The CDR3 covers 16 residues. CDR1 and CDR2 (germline): KGHSH, LQKENI. V lost 2 bases, J lost 5 bases, and 9 bases stayed unmatched. The CDR3 nucleotides are TGTGCCAGCTCACCAGGCAGAGCGGGAGGGCCAAACGAGCAGTACTTC. Residues: CASSPGRAGGPNEQYF.

This clonotype was observed at least ten times. J is TRBJ2-1 and V is TRBV11-2, with TRBD1 identical over 9 bases. The germline CDR1 and CDR2 sequences are SGHAT and FQNNGV. The CDR3 loop spans 16 amino acids. J was trimmed by 5 bases and V by 1 base; bases with no gene match: 6. In DNA, the CDR3 is TGTGCCAGCAGCTTAGGCAGACGGGACAGGGACAATGAGCAGTTCTTC. This gives the protein CASSLGRRDRDNEQFF.

There are many counts of this clonotype. J is TRBJ2-5 and V is TRBV3-1; possible D gene TRBD2, 5 bases. The germline CDR1 and CDR2 sequences are LGHDT and YNNKEL (reference sequence). V lost 0 bases and J 5 bases, leaving 13 bases between the germline ends. This CDR3 contains 15 residues. In DNA, the CDR3 is TGTGCCAGCAGCCAAGAGGGAAGCGCGGGTGAGACCCAGTACTTC. Amino acid sequence: CASSQEGSAGETQYF.

This clonotype was counted many times. The V and J genes are TRBV5-1 and TRBJ1-5; 9 bases line up with TRBD1. CDR1 and CDR2 (germline): SGHRS, YFSETQ. The CDR3 has 14 residues. V lost 2 bases, J lost 4 bases, and 1 base stayed unmatched. This chain's CDR3 is CASSFGQGNQPQHF. In DNA, the CDR3 is TGCGCCAGCAGCTTCGGACAGGGGAATCAGCCCCAGCATTTT.

This clonotype was seen at least ten times. The chain uses TRBV7-2 and TRBJ1-4; D unclear. The CDR3 spans 13 residues. Germline values: CDR1 SGHTA, CDR2 FQGNSA. Trimming left V 2 bases short and J 6 bases short, with 7 bases between. The CDR3 reads CASSLRQDEKLFF. For the CDR3, the DNA is TGTGCCAGCAGCTTAAGGCAGGATGAAAAACTGTTTTTT.

This clonotype was observed a few times. V gene TRBV7-6 combines with J gene TRBJ2-1, with 9 positions matching TRBD1. This CDR3 spans 15 amino acids. Trimming cost V 5 bases and J 1 base; bases outside gene matches: 3. Germline CDR1 SGHVS, CDR2 FNYEAQ. The CDR3 DNA reads as TGTGCCAGCAGCCTCGGGACAGGGTCCTACAATGAGCAGTTCTTC. Its translation is CASSLGTGSYNEQFF.

There are many counts of this clonotype. The V and J genes are TRBV7-3 and TRBJ1-6, with D perhaps TRBD1 (5 bases). Trimming removed 5 bases at V and 6 bases at J, with 11 bases between. CDR1 and CDR2 from the germline V gene are SGHTA and FQGTGA. This CDR3 has 14 amino acids. CDR3 loop: CASSQWGRNSPLHF. The CDR3 coding sequence is TGTGCCAGCAGCCAGTGGGGACGTAATTCACCCCTCCACTTT.

The table lists this clonotype with many counts. The chain couples TRBV9 to TRBJ2-7; the D gene is possibly TRBD1 (6 bases). In germline, CDR1 is SGDLS, CDR2 YYNGEE. This CDR3 spans 15 amino acids. Trimming shortened V by 3 bases and J by 0 bases, and 13 bases separated the two germline ends. CDR3 in DNA: TGTGCCAGCAGCGGACTGGACAGTCCCTCCTACGAGCAGTACTTC. Translating gives CASSGLDSPSYEQYF.

This clonotype was seen many times. V usage is TRBV2 and J usage is TRBJ2-5; D gene uncertain. Germline loops: CDR1 SNHLY, CDR2 FYNNEI. This CDR3 contains 13 residues. V was pared by 4 bases and J by 5 bases, with 11 bases between. The CDR3 DNA reads TGTGCCAGCAGTGGGCGGCCTACGGAGACCCAGTACTTC. Residues: CASSGRPTETQYF.

This clonotype was seen ten or more times. The genes are TRBV7-9 and TRBJ2-2; 7 bases agree with TRBD1. Per germline, CDR1 SEHNR and CDR2 FQNEAQ (reference sequence). This CDR3 region has 20 residues. V trimming: 1 base; J trimming: 1 base; junction bases outside the gene matches: 15. The CDR3 is CASSLVFWSTGTENTGELFF. For the CDR3, the DNA is TGTGCCAGCAGCTTAGTATTCTGGAGCACCGGGACAGAGAACACCGGGGAGCTGTTTTTT.

Many counts were recorded for this clonotype. CDR3: CASSSETSGYHNEQFF. The CDR3 DNA reads TGTGCCAGCAGCTCGGAGACTAGCGGGTACCACAATGAGCAGTTCTTC. This chain uses TRBV7-2 with TRBJ2-1; 10 nucleotides line up with TRBD2. This CDR3 has 16 amino acids. Germline lookup yields CDR1 SGHTA and CDR2 FQGNSA. J gave up 5 bases and V 4 bases, and 8 bases lay outside the gene matches.

Details on this clonotype: A much larger clone lies a single base off, so this may be a read error. V gene TRBV7-2 combines with J gene TRBJ2-7; 11 bases align to TRBD2. This CDR3 contains 16 residues. Germline V gene data show CDR1 as SGHTA and CDR2 as FQGNSA. CDR3 sequence (DNA): TGTGCCAGCGGCTTAACGGCGGGACTAGCGGCCTACGAGCAGTACTTC. Its protein product is CASGLTAGLAAYEQYF.

The chain couples TRBV6-2 or TRBV6-3 to TRBJ2-7; 8 nucleotides line up with TRBD2. The CDR3 contains 17 residues. Looked up from germline, CDR1 is MNHEY and CDR2 is SVGEGT. Germline trimming cut 4 bases from V and 3 bases from J; bases unmatched to any gene: 14. CDR3 sequence: CASSSPGRSGRIYEQYF. CDR3 nucleotides: TGTGCCAGCAGTTCCCCCGGTAGGAGCGGGAGAATCTACGAGCAGTACTTC.

This clonotype was seen ten or more times. The rearrangement links TRBV6-5 to TRBJ2-3; D perhaps matches TRBD1 (5 bases). Germline V lookup: CDR1 MNHEY, CDR2 SVGAGI. The CDR3 has 14 residues. The germline V and J ends were trimmed by 7 bases and 4 bases, with 15 bases remaining between them. CDR3 DNA sequence: TGTGCCAGCATCCCCTCACAAGGGGCAGATACGCAGTATTTT. It is translated as CASIPSQGADTQYF.

In this sample, this clonotype turned up many times. V is TRBV5-1 and J is TRBJ2-1, with D possibly being TRBD2 (5 bases). The CDR3 consists of 12 residues. The V end was cut by 4 bases, the J end by 4 bases, with 6 bases between. CDR1 and CDR2 (germline): SGHRS, YFSETQ. The CDR3 nucleotides are TGCGCCAGCAGCGAGGGATACAATGAGCAGTTCTTC. It translates to CASSEGYNEQFF.

There are many counts of this clonotype. The V gene is TRBV9, the J gene TRBJ2-7, with 7 bases that match TRBD2. The CDR3 runs 15 residues. J was trimmed by 2 bases and V by 3 bases; bases with no gene match: 8. In germline, CDR1 is SGDLS, CDR2 YYNGEE. The CDR3 spells CASSATSAATYEQYF. CDR3 sequence (DNA): TGTGCCAGCAGCGCCACTAGCGCTGCGACCTACGAGCAGTACTTC.

At least ten counts were recorded for this clonotype. V is TRBV7-7 and J is TRBJ2-5; the match to TRBD1 covers 8 bases. The ends lost 0 bases at V and 2 bases at J; junction bases unmatched: 2. This CDR3 is 15 amino acids long. The germline V gene encodes CDR1 SSHAT and CDR2 FNYEAQ (reference sequence). CDR3 bases: TGTGCCAGCAGCTTAGCGGGGACAGGTCAAGAGACCCAGTACTTC. Translated: CASSLAGTGQETQYF.

Only a few counts were recorded for this clonotype. The rearrangement uses TRBV20-1 and TRBJ2-7; D is uncertain. Trimming pared 6 bases from V and 2 bases from J, leaving 17 bases between. The CDR3 covers 14 residues. The germline CDR1 and CDR2 sequences are DFQATT and SNEGSKA (reference sequence). In DNA, the CDR3 is TGCAGTGCCACGACACACTCCCGAGCCTACGAGCAGTACTTC. This encodes CSATTHSRAYEQYF.

This clonotype showed up many times. V and J are TRBV12-3 or TRBV12-4 and TRBJ2-5; D ambiguous. CDR3 length: 12 amino acids. Between the trimmed V and J ends, which lost 6 bases and 4 bases, there was a span of 9 bases. As DNA, the CDR3 is TGTGCCAGCAGCAAAATGGGAGAGACCCAGTACTTC. Residues: CASSKMGETQYF.

The chain has TRBV18 and TRBJ2-7; 9 nucleotides align to TRBD1. The V segment lost 1 base and the J segment 7 bases; nucleotides outside the gene matches: 5. This CDR3 contains 14 residues. Germline values: CDR1 KGHSH, CDR2 LQKENI. The CDR3 DNA follows: TGTGCCAGCTCACCACTACAGGGGGCACGGGAGCAGTACTTC. This gives the protein CASSPLQGAREQYF.

This clonotype was seen a handful of times. V usage is TRBV7-3 and J usage is TRBJ2-1; 8 bases are a match to TRBD2. This CDR3 is built from 16 residues. Germline V gives CDR1 SGHTA, CDR2 FQGTGA. J lost 2 bases, V lost 5 bases, and 8 bases had no gene match. Here the CDR3 DNA reads TGTGCCAGCAGCAAAACTAGCGGAGGTCCCTACAATGAGCAGTTCTTC. Translated, it gives CASSKTSGGPYNEQFF.

This clonotype was seen ten or more times. The rearrangement joins TRBV9 to TRBJ2-1, with D possibly matching TRBD2 (6 bases). This CDR3 has 15 amino acids. Germline CDR1 and CDR2: SGDLS and YYNGEE. Trimming stripped 0 bases from V and 3 bases from J, with 10 bases between. The CDR3 DNA reads as TGTGCCAGCAGCGTAGGGATCGGGAGCTACAATGAGCAGTTCTTC. Amino acid sequence: CASSVGIGSYNEQFF.

This clonotype showed up many times. The rearrangement joins TRBV28 to TRBJ1-5, with 8 positions matching TRBD1. J gave up 6 bases and V 2 bases, and 6 bases lay outside the gene matches. Germline CDR1 and CDR2: MDHEN and SYDVKM. The CDR3 is made up of 15 amino acids. The DNA of the CDR3 is TGTGCCAGCAGTTTAATTTTCCAGGGGGCTCAGCCCCAGCATTTT. The encoded protein is CASSLIFQGAQPQHF.

The V call is TRBV28, the J call TRBJ2-7; possible D gene TRBD2, 5 bases. This CDR3 contains 14 residues. Trimming took 10 bases from V and 3 from J, leaving 19 bases between them. CDR1 is MDHEN and CDR2 is SYDVKM in the germline V gene. CDR3: CATRGPLPIYEQYF. The CDR3 nucleotides are TGTGCCACCCGCGGGCCCCTTCCCATCTACGAGCAGTACTTC.

This chain connects TRBV28 to TRBJ1-1; no firm D call. The germline gives CDR1 MDHEN, CDR2 SYDVKM. V dropped 0 bases and J dropped 6 bases, with 11 bases sitting between them. This CDR3 comprises 14 residues. CDR3 sequence reads: CASSLWTSLPEAFF. The CDR3 nucleotides are TGTGCCAGCAGTTTATGGACTTCTCTCCCTGAAGCTTTCTTT.

The V call is TRBV29-1, the J call TRBJ1-2; 7 nucleotides line up with TRBD1. J was trimmed by 12 bases and V by 7 bases; bases with no gene match: 8. CDR3 length equals 10 residues. Germline values: CDR1 SQVTM, CDR2 ANQGSEA. CDR3 coding DNA: TGCAGCGCTGATGACAGGGAAGACACCTTC. It yields the protein CSADDREDTF. The whole variable domain, remainder taken from reference TRBV29-1 and TRBJ1-2, is SAVISQKPSRDICQRGTSLTIQCQVDSQVTMMFWYRQQPGQSLTLIATANQGSEATYESGFVIDKFPISRPNLTFSTLTVSNMSPEDSSIYLCSADDREDTFGSGTRLTVV.

This clonotype was observed at least ten times. The chain joins TRBV5-1 to TRBJ2-3; 12 bases match TRBD2. V gave up 3 bases and J gave up 3 bases; unmatched junction bases: 8. The CDR3 is 17 amino acids. CDR1 is SGHRS, CDR2 YFSETQ, per germline. The CDR3 coding sequence is TGCGCCAGCAGCTCGAAAGAGACTAGCGGGAGAACAGATACGCAGTATTTT. It codes for CASSSKETSGRTDTQYF.

The chain joins TRBV7-2 to TRBJ2-2, with 16 bases that match TRBD2. This CDR3 has 18 residues. V trimming: 6 bases; J trimming: 2 bases; junction bases outside the gene matches: 6. The germline V gene has CDR1 SGHTA and CDR2 FQGNSA. Here the CDR3 DNA reads TGTGCCAGCAGGGGGACTAGCGGGAGGGCCGGAAACACCGGGGAGCTGTTTTTT. It specifies CASRGTSGRAGNTGELFF.

The rearrangement joins TRBV19 to TRBJ1-5, with 7 bases matching TRBD1. The CDR3 sequence is 13 residues long. After removal of 9 bases from V and 7 bases from J, the junction contained 9 bases not matched to a gene. Germline V gene data show CDR1 as LNHDA and CDR2 as SQIVND (reference sequence). CDR3 region: CASGQGVRQPQHF. CDR3 bases: TGTGCCAGCGGGCAGGGGGTGCGGCAGCCCCAGCATTTT. Together with reference TRBV19 and TRBJ1-5, the CDR3 gives the full variable domain: DGGITQSPKYLFRKEGQNVTLSCEQNLNHDAMYWYRQDPGQGLRLIYYSQIVNDFQKGDIAEGYSVSREKKESFPLTVTSAQKNPTAFYLCASGQGVRQPQHFGDGTRLSIL.

V is TRBV4-3 and J is TRBJ1-2; TRBD1 aligns across 7 bases. V gave up 3 bases and J gave up 2 bases; unmatched junction bases: 9. CDR3 length equals 16 residues. From germline, CDR1 is LGHNA and CDR2 YSLEER. The CDR3 loop reads CASSHSRDSLNYGYTF. DNA of the CDR3: TGCGCCAGCAGCCACTCCCGGGACAGCCTCAACTATGGCTACACCTTC.